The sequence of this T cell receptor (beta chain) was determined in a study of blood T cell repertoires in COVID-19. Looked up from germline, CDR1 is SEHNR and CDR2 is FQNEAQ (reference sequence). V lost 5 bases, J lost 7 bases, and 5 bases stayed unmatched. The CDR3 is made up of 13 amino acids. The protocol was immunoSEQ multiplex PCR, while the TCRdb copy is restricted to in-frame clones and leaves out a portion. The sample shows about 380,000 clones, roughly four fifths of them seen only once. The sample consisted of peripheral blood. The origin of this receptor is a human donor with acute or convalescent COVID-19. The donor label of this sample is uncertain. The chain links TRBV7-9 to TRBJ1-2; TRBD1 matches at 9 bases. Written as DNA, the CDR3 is TGTGCCAGCAGCCGGGACAGGGTGGGTGGCTACACCTTC. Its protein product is CASSRDRVGGYTF.